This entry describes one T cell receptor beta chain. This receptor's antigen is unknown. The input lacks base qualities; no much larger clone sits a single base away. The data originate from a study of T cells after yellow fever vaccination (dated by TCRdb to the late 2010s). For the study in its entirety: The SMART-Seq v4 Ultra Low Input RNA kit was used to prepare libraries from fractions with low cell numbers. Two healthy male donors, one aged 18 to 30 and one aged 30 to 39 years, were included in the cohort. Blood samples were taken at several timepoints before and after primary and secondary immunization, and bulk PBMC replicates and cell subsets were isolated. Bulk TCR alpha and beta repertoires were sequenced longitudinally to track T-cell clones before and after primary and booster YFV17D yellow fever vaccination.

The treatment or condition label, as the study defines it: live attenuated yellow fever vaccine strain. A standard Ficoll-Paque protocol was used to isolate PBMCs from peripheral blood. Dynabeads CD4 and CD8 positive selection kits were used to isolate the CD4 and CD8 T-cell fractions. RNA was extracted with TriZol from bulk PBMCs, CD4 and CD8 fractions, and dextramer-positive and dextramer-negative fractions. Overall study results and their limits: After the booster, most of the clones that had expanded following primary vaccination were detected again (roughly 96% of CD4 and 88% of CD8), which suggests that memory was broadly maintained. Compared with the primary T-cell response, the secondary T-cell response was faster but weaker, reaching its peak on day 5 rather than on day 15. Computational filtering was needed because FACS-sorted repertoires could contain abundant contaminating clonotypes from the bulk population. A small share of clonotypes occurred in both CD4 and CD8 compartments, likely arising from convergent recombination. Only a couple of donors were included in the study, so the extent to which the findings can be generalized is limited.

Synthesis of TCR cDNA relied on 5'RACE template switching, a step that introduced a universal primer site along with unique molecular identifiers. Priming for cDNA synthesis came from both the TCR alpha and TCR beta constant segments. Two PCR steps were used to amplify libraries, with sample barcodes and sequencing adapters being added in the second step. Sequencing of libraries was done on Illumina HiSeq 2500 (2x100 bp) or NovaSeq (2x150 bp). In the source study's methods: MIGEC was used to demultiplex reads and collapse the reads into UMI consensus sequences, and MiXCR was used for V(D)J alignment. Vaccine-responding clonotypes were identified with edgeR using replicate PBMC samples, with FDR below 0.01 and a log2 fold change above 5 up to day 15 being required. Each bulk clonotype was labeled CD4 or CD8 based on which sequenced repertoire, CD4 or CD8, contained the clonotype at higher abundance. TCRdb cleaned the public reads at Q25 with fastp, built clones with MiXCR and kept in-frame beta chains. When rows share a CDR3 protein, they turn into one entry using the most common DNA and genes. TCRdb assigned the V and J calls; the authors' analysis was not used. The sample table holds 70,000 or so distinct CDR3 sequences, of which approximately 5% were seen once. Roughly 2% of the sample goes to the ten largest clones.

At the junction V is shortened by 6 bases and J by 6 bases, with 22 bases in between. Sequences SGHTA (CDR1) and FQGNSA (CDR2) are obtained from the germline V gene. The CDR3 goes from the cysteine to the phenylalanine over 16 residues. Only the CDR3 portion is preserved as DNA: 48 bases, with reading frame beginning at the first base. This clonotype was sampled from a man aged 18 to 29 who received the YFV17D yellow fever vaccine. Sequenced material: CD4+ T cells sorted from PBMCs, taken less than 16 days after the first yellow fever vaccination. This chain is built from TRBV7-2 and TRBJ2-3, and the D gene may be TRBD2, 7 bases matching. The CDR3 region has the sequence CASRQPLGGGPDTQYF. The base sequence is TGTGCCAGCAGACAGCCCCTGGGGGGGGGGCCGGATACGCAGTATTTT.